The T cell receptor (beta chain) under discussion was sequenced for a study of cytomegalovirus exposure and HLA in healthy donors. The PCR contained 60 Vbeta and 13 Jbeta primers. Profiling relied on immunoSEQ multiplex PCR, and the TCRdb table lists in-frame clones only, not all of them. Among some 170,000 clones listed, 70% to 85% were seen once. Germline V gives CDR1 SEHNR, CDR2 FQNEAQ (reference sequence). Trimming removed 4 bases at V and 10 bases at J, with 14 bases between. CDR3 size: 12 residues. J is TRBJ2-7 and V is TRBV7-9, with D tentatively TRBD2 (5 bases). The source material was PBMCs. This receptor was taken from a man aged 30-40 years in good health and CMV-seropositive. The CDR3 DNA is TGTGCCAGCAGCTCCGGGATAGCTCGACAGTACTTC. Its translation is CASSSGIARQYF. Full variable domain (rest looked up from reference TRBV7-9 and TRBJ2-7): DTGVSQNPRHKITKRGQNVTFRCDPISEHNRLYWYRQTLGQGPEFLTYFQNEAQLEKSRLLSDRFSAERPKGSFSTLEIQRTEQGDSAMYLCASSSGIARQYFGPGTRLTVT.